This is a list of T cell receptor beta chains from one sample in a study of OX40 agonist ivuxolimab in advanced cancers. Profiled with immunoSEQ multiplex PCR; TCRdb holds only in-frame clones, not every one. The table records roughly 41,000 clones, about four fifths of them present only once. The source material was CD4+ or CD8+ T cells sorted from blood, sampled in a trial of the OX40 agonist ivuxolimab. Receptor source: an adult with an advanced solid tumor such as melanoma, head and neck, liver or kidney cancer. Each CDR3 is given with its conserved first and last residue. Each record gives: D gene, clone size, V gene, J gene, CDR3 length, CDR3 protein, CDR3 DNA. A D gene is named only where the DNA matches it firmly. Some rows have no size entry. The others give once, few or many, or a class for an expanded clone.

>TRBD2|-|TRBV5-1|TRBJ2-5|17
CASSLGSSGGISETQYF
TGCGCCAGCAGCTTGGGATCTAGCGGGGGTATCTCAGAGACCCAGTACTTC
>-|-|TRBV9|TRBJ2-3|15
CASSVGGFRTDTQYF
TGTGCCAGCAGCGTAGGCGGGTTTCGCACAGATACGCAGTATTTT
>-|-|TRBV6-5|TRBJ2-3|13
CASSPLDRNTQYF
TGTGCCAGCAGTCCCCTAGACAGAAATACGCAGTATTTT
>-|few|TRBV10-1|TRBJ1-5|12
CASSESGQPQHF
TGCGCCAGCAGTGAGTCAGGTCAGCCCCAGCATTTT
>-|-|TRBV30|TRBJ1-1|11
CAWGTSRGAFF
TGTGCCTGGGGGACCTCTAGGGGAGCTTTCTTT
>TRBD2|-|TRBV9|TRBJ2-2|17
CASSVEPSGGETGELFF
TGTGCCAGCAGCGTAGAACCCAGCGGGGGGGAGACCGGGGAGCTGTTTTTT
>TRBD2|-|TRBV5-1|TRBJ2-3|14
CASSFSGGADTQYF
TGCGCCAGCAGCTTCTCGGGAGGGGCAGATACGCAGTATTTT
>-|-|TRBV5-5|TRBJ2-7|16
CASSHQTGFSSYEQYF
TGTGCCAGCAGCCATCAAACAGGGTTTAGCTCCTACGAGCAGTACTTC
>-|-|TRBV6-1|TRBJ1-5|15
CASNPEGGFNQPQHF
TGTGCCAGCAATCCCGAGGGAGGCTTCAATCAGCCCCAGCATTTT
>-|-|TRBV30|TRBJ1-4|13
CAQMTATNEKLFF
TGTGCCCAAATGACCGCTACGAATGAAAAACTGTTTTTT
>-|-|TRBV5-1|TRBJ2-5|16
CASSFGRAMIQETQYF
TGCGCCAGCAGCTTCGGTAGGGCCATGATCCAAGAGACCCAGTACTTC
>-|-|TRBV25-1|TRBJ2-1|15
CASILVLGQRFEQFF
TGTGCCAGCATTCTAGTGCTCGGACAGCGGTTCGAGCAGTTCTTC
>-|-|TRBV2|TRBJ1-1|14
CASHGGGGNTEAFF
TGTGCCAGCCACGGGGGGGGCGGGAACACTGAAGCTTTCTTT